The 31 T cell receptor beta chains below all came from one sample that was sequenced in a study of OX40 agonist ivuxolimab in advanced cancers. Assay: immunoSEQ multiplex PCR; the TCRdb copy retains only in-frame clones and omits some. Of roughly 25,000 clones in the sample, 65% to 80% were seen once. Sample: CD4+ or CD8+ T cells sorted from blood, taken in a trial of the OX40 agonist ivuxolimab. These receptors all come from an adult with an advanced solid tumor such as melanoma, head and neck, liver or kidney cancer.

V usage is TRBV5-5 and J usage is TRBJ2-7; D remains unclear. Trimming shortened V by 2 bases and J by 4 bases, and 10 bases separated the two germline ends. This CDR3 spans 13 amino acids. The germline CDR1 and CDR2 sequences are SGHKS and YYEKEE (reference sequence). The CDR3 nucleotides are TGTGCCAGCAGCTTCTCTCAAGTTTACGAGCAGTACTTC. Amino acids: CASSFSQVYEQYF.

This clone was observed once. CDR3 sequence: CASSVDSRNQPQHF. In nucleotides, the CDR3 is TGCGCCAGCAGTGTAGACAGCCGCAATCAGCCCCAGCATTTT. The rearrangement joins TRBV10-2 to TRBJ1-5, with a weak D call TRBD1 (5 bases). Trimming cost V 4 bases and J 2 bases, with 9 bases left between them. This CDR3 spans 14 amino acids. Germline assignment: CDR1 WSHSY and CDR2 SAAADI.

The CDR3, as DNA: TGCGCCAGCAGCCAAGAGTCAACAGGGGTACGAAAGACCCAGTACTTC. Amino acid sequence: CASSQESTGVRKTQYF. The chain carries TRBV4-3 and TRBJ2-5, with 7 bases that match TRBD1. From germline, CDR1 is LGHNA and CDR2 YSLEER. The J segment lost 6 bases and the V segment lost 0 bases, leaving 10 bases of the junction unmatched. This CDR3 has 16 amino acids.

CDR3 residues: CATDDPGVETQYF. CDR3 nucleotides: TGTGCCACCGACGACCCCGGGGTGGAGACCCAGTACTTC. The chain uses TRBV10-3 and TRBJ2-5; possibly TRBD2 for D (5 bases). The CDR3 is 13 amino acids. Germline CDR1 reads ENHRY; CDR2 reads SYGVKD. V dropped 10 bases and J dropped 5 bases, with 17 bases sitting between them.

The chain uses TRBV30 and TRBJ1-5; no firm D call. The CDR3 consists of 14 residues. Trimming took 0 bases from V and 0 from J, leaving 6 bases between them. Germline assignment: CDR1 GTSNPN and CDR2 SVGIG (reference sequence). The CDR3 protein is CAWSVETSNQPQHF. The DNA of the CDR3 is TGTGCCTGGAGTGTTGAGACTAGCAATCAGCCCCAGCATTTT.

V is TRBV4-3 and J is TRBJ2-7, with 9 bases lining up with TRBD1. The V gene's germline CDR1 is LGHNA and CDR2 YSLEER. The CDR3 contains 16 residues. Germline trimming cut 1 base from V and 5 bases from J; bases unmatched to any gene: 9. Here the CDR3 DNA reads TGCGCCAGCAGCCAAGTCGACAGGGGGAGTTTCAACGAGCAGTACTTC. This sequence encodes CASSQVDRGSFNEQYF.

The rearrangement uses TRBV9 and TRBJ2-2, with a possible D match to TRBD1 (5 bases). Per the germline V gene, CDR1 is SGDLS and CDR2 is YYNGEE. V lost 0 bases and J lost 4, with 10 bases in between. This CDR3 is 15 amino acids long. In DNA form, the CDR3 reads TGTGCCAGCAGCGTAGGAGGCAGGGCCACCGGGGAGCTGTTTTTT. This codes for CASSVGGRATGELFF.

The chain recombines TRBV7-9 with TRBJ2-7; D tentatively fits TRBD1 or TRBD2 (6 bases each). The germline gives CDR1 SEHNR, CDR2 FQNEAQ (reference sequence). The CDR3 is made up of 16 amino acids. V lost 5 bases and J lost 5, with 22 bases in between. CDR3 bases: TGTGCCAGCAGCAAGGGCTCGGGGGCAGTGTTAGACGAGCAGTACTTC. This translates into CASSKGSGAVLDEQYF.

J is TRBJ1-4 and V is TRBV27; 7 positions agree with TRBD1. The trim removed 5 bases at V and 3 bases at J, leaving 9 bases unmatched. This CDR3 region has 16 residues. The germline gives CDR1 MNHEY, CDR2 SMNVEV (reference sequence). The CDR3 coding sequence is TGTGCCAGCAGTACGGGACAGCTGGGGCCTAATGAAAAACTGTTTTTT. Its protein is CASSTGQLGPNEKLFF. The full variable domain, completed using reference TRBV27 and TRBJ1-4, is EAQVTQNPRYLITVTGKKLTVTCSQNMNHEYMSWYRQDPGLGLRQIYYSMNVEVTDKGDVPEGYKVSRKEKRNFPLILESPSPNQTSLYFCASSTGQLGPNEKLFFGSGTQLSVL.

The CDR3: CASSSDGGYEQYF. DNA of the CDR3: TGTGCCAGCAGCTCAGACGGCGGCTACGAGCAGTACTTC. V and J are TRBV5-4 and TRBJ2-7; D not resolved. V shed 3 bases and J shed 3 bases, with 10 bases lying between them. The CDR3 loop spans 13 amino acids. Germline-derived CDR1 and CDR2 are SGHNT and YYREEE (reference sequence).

CDR3 protein: CASSLWGAGLAAEQYF. DNA of the CDR3: TGTGCCAGCAGCTTGTGGGGGGCAGGGTTGGCCGCCGAGCAGTACTTC. The chain links TRBV5-4 to TRBJ2-7; D tentatively reads TRBD1 or TRBD2 (6 bases each). There are 16 residues in the CDR3. Germline V gives CDR1 SGHNT, CDR2 YYREEE (reference sequence). Trimming took 1 base from V and 6 from J, leaving 20 bases between them.

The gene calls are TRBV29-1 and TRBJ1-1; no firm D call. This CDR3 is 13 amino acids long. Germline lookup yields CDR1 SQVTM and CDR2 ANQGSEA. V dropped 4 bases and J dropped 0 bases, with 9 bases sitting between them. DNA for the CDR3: TGCAGCGTTGCATCGGGGATGAACACTGAAGCTTTCTTT. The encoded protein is CSVASGMNTEAFF.

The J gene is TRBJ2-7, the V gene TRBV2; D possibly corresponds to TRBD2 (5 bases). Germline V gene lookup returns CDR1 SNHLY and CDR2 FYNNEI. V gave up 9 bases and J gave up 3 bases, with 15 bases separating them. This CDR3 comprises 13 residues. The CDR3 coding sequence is TGTGCCAGTTCGATAGCGCTCTACTACGAGCAGTACTTC. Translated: CASSIALYYEQYF.

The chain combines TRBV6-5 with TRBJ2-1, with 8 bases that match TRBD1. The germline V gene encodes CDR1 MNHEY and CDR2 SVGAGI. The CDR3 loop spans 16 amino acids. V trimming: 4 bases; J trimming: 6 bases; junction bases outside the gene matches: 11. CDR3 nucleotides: TGTGCCAGCAGTTTCGGACAGGGACGGGCGGTCAATGAGCAGTTCTTC. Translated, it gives CASSFGQGRAVNEQFF.

CDR3: CASSSTGGRSSPLHF. DNA for the CDR3: TGTGCCAGCAGTTCGACAGGGGGCCGGAGTTCACCCCTCCACTTT. This chain uses TRBV6-1 with TRBJ1-6; 10 bases match TRBD1. V shed 5 bases and J 9 bases; nucleotides not matched to a gene: 7. Looked up from germline, CDR1 is MNHNS and CDR2 is SASEGT. CDR3 size: 15 residues.

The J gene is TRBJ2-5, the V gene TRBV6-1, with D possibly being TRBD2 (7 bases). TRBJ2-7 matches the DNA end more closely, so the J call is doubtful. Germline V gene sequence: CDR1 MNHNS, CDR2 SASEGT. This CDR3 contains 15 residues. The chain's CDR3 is CASSNSRGGANEQYF. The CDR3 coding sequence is TGTGCCAGCTCCAACTCAAGGGGGGGGGCGAACGAGCAGTACTTC.

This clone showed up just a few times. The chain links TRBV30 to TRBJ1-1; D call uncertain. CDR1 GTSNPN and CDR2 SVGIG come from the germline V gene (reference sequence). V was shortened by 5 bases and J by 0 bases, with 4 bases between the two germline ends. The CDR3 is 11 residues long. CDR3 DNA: TGTGCCTGGGAACTGAACACTGAAGCTTTCTTT. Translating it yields CAWELNTEAFF.

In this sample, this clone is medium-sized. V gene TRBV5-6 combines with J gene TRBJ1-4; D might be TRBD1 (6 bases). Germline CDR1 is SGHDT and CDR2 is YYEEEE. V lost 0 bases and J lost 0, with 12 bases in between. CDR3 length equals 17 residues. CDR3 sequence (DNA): TGTGCCAGCAGCTTGGCCGGGGGCGATTCAACTAATGAAAAACTGTTTTTT. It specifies CASSLAGGDSTNEKLFF.

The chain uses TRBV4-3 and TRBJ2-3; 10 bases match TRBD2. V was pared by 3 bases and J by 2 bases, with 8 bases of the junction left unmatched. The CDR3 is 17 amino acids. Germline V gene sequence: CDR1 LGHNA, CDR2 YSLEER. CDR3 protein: CASSQDTSGILTDTQYF. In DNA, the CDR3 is TGCGCCAGCAGCCAGGACACTAGCGGGATCCTCACAGATACGCAGTATTTT.

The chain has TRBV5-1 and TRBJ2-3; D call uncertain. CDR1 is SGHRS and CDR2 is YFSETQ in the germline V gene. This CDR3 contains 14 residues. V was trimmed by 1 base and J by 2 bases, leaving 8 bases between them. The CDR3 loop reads CASSLRLLTDTQYF. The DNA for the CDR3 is TGCGCCAGCAGCTTGAGGCTTCTCACAGATACGCAGTATTTT.

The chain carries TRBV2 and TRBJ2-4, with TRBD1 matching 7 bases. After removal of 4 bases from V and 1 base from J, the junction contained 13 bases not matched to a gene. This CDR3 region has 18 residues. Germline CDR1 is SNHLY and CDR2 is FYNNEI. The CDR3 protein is CASSAKTGPFAAKNIQYF. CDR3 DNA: TGTGCCAGCAGTGCCAAGACAGGGCCCTTCGCGGCCAAAAACATTCAGTACTTC.

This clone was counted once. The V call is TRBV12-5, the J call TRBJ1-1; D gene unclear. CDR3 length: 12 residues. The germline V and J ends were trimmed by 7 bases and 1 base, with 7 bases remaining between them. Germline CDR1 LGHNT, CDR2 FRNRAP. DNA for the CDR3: TGTGCTAGTGCCTCAGGGAACACTGAAGCTTTCTTT. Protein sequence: CASASGNTEAFF.

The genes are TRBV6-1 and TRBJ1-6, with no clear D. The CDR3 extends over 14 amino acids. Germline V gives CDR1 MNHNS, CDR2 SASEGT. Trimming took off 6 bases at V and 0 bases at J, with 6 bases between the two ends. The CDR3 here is CASRGFSYNSPLHF. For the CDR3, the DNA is TGTGCCAGCAGGGGGTTCTCCTATAATTCACCCCTCCACTTT.

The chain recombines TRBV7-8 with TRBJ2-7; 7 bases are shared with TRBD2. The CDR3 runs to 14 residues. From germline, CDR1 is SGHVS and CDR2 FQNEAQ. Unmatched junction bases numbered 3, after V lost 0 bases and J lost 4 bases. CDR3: CASSLAGGGYEQYF. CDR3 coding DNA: TGTGCCAGCAGCTTAGCAGGCGGGGGATACGAGCAGTACTTC.

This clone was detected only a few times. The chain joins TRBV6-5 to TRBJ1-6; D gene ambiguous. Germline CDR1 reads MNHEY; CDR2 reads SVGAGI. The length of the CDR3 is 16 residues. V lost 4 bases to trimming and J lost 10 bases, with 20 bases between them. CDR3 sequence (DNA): TGTGCCAGCAGTTTAAACCCCGACCTCGATGGGTCACCCCTCCACTTT. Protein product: CASSLNPDLDGSPLHF.

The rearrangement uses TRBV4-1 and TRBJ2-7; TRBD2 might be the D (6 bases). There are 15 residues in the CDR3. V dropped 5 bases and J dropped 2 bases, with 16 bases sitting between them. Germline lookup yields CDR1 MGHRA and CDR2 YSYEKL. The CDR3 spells CASSWEEDGTYEQYF. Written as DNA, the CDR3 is TGCGCCAGCAGCTGGGAGGAGGACGGAACCTACGAGCAGTACTTC.

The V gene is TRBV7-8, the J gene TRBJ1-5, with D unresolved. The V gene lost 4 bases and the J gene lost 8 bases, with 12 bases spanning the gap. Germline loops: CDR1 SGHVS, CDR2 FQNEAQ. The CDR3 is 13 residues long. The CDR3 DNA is TGTGCCAGCAGCTCCTCCTGGGGTGAGCCCCAGCATTTT. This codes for CASSSSWGEPQHF.

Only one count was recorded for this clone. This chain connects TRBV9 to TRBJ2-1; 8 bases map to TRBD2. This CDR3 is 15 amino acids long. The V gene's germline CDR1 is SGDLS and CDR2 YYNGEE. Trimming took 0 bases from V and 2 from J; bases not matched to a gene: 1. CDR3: CASSVGGGTYNEQFF. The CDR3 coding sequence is TGTGCCAGCAGCGTAGGCGGGGGGACCTACAATGAGCAGTTCTTC.

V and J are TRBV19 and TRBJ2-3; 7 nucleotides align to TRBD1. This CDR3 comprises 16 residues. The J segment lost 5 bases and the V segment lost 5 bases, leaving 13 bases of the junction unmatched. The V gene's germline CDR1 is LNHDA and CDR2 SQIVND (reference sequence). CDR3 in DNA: TGTGCCAGTAGTGCGGTAGAGGGGGCCGAAAGAGATACGCAGTATTTT. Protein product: CASSAVEGAERDTQYF.

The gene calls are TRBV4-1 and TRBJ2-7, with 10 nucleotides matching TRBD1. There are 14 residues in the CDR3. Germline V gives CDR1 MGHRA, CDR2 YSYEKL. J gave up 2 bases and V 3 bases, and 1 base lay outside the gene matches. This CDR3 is CASSQGQGTYEQYF. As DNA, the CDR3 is TGCGCCAGCAGCCAGGGACAGGGGACCTACGAGCAGTACTTC.

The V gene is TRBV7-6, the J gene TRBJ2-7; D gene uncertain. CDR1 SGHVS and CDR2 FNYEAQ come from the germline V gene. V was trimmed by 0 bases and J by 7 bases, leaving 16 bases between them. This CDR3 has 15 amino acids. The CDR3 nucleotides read TGTGCCAGCAGCTTAGCAGCCGGGCCCGGAGCTGAGCAGTACTTC. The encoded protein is CASSLAAGPGAEQYF.